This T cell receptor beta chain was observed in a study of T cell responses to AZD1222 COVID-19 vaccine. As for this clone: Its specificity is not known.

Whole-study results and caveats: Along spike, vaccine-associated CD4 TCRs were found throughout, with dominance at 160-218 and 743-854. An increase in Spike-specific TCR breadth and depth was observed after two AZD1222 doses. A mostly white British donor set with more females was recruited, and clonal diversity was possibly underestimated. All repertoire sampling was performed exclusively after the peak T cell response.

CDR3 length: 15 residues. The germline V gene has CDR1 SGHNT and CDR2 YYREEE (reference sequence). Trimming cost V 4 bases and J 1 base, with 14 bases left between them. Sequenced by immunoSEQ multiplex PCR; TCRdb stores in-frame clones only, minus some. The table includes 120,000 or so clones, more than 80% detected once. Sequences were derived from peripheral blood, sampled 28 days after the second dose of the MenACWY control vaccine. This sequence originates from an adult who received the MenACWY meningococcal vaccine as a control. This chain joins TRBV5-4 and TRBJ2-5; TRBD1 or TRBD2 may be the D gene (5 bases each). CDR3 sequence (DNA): TGTGCCAGCAGCCCAAGGGACCTCCCCCAAGAGACCCAGTACTTC. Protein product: CASSPRDLPQETQYF. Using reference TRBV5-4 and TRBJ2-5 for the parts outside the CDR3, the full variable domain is ETGVTQSPTHLIKTRGQQVTLRCSSQSGHNTVSWYQQALGQGPQFIFQYYREEENGRGNFPPRFSGLQFPNYSSELNVNALELDDSALYLCASSPRDLPQETQYFGPGTRLLVL.